This is a list of T cell receptor beta chains from one sample in a study of blood T cells in healthy people across ages. TCRdb processed the 5' RACE reads anew with MiXCR; each CDR3 protein has one entry. The sample has about 670,000 distinct CDR3 sequences, over 40% seen once; the top ten hold roughly 14%. Sequenced input: blood. These receptors originate from a woman older than 75 in good health. The conserved cysteine and the conserved F or W are not part of the CDR3 here. The D gene is left open where the match is weak. Size values are once, few and many counts, or a class for expanded clones, and some rows have none.

clone_size | v_call | d_call | cdr3_aa
many | TRBV29-1 | TRBD1 | SVETGTGSYNEQF
. | TRBV7-9 | . | ASSLVQQANTEAF
. | TRBV10-3 | TRBD2 | AISEPGTSPFNEQF
. | TRBV12-3/TRBV12-4 | TRBD1 | ASSPHDRVYGYT
. | TRBV20-1 | . | SASSWALGSYNEQF
many | TRBV20-1 | . | SAVEGGETQY
. | TRBV5-1 | TRBD2 | ASTLSGGINEQF
. | TRBV12-5 | . | ASGGAWELF
many | TRBV7-8 | TRBD1 | ASSLRVGGLPYNEQF
. | TRBV9 | . | ASSGTGWRTEAF
many | TRBV7-2 | . | ASSLGEWNTGELF
. | TRBV27 | TRBD1 | ASSLTGGQPPETQY
once | TRBV6-5 | TRBD2 | ASKRGGLAPYEQY
many | TRBV12-3/TRBV12-4 | TRBD1 | ASRDRGKETQY
. | TRBV30 | TRBD1 | ACIGTVGQPQH
. | TRBV5-5 | . | ASSLEGSNMNTEAF
. | TRBV6-5 | . | ASSYRGAQNEKLF
. | TRBV12-3/TRBV12-4 | TRBD1 | ATQRQGKGGYT
. | TRBV7-3 | . | ASSFSFGNTDTQY
. | TRBV29-1 | . | SVRTRWDQPQH
. | TRBV7-9 | TRBD1 | ASSSELTGGSQGEQY
few | TRBV29-1 | . | SVEDLWGGFNTEAF
. | TRBV29-1 | . | SVVGVGYTDTQY
few | TRBV10-3 | TRBD2 | AISGGGTSGDYQETQY
. | TRBV20-1 | . | SARDLSASYNEQF
. | TRBV10-1 | TRBD2 | ASSETSGSDETQF
once | TRBV5-1 | TRBD1 | ASNRGDSKDSGANVLT
. | TRBV10-3 | TRBD2 | AISGQGLPYNEQF
. | TRBV3-1 | . | ASSRLWDEQY
. | TRBV10-3 | TRBD1 | AISDRGSNEKLF
. | TRBV12-3/TRBV12-4 | . | ASSFHPTGANVLT
. | TRBV7-2 | . | ASSLERAPQETQY
. | TRBV12-3/TRBV12-4 | . | ASSPPPRGQPQH
. | TRBV18 | TRBD1 | ASSPEDRENYEQY
many | TRBV7-3 | TRBD2 | ASSYVAGSYNEQF
. | TRBV12-3/TRBV12-4 | TRBD2 | ASTSPGLAGINEQY
once | TRBV24-1 | TRBD2 | ATGAGPQGTQY
many | TRBV6-5 | TRBD1 | ASSETGAGETQY
few | TRBV12-3/TRBV12-4 | . | ASSLEGPLH
few | TRBV7-8 | . | ASSLKRNTEAF
. | TRBV12-3/TRBV12-4 | TRBD1 | ATNRDSLQETQY
. | TRBV10-3 | TRBD1 | AISGAQGVETQY
. | TRBV3-1 | . | ASSSSGGTNEKLF
. | TRBV7-2 | TRBD1 | ASSCGQGSYEQY
. | TRBV27 | TRBD2 | ASSTSASYEQY
. | TRBV5-1 | TRBD1 | ASSYRPRDRESSGANVLT
. | TRBV9 | . | ASSVAGSNTEAF
few | TRBV20-1 | TRBD1 | SALPGTAQDTQY
many | TRBV6-1 | TRBD2 | ASSGTGLALYQETQY
. | TRBV29-1 | TRBD2 | SVVGSGRDDEQY
once | TRBV14 | . | ASSQGSQRNEQF
. | TRBV4-1 | . | ASSQGQEQETQY
. | TRBV20-1 | TRBD1 | SASPDRVQETQY
few | TRBV5-6 | . | ASSLDLDFLLAEAF
many | TRBV24-1 | TRBD1 | ATSLDRGSSTDTQY
. | TRBV4-2 | TRBD2 | ASSQEGTSGSSYEQY
. | TRBV7-2 | . | ASSLGTRGQF
. | TRBV5-1 | . | ASSSLYTGELF